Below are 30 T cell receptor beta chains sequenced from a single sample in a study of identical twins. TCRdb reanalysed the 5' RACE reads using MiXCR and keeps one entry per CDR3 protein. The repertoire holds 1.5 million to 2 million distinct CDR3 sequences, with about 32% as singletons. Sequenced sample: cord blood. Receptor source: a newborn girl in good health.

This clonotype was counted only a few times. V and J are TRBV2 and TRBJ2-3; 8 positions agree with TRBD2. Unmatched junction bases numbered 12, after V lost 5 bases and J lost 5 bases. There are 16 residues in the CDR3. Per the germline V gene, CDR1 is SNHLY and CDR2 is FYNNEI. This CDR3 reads CASSPRSSGTGDTQYF. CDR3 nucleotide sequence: TGTGCCAGCAGTCCAAGGAGTAGCGGGACTGGAGATACGCAGTATTTT.

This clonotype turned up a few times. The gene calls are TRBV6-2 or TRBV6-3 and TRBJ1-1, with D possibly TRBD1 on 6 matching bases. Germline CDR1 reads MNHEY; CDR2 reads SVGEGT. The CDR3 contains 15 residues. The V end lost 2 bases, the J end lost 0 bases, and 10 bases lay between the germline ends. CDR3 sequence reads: CASSYGQRMNTEAFF. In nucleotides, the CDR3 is TGTGCCAGCAGTTACGGACAGAGAATGAACACTGAAGCTTTCTTT.

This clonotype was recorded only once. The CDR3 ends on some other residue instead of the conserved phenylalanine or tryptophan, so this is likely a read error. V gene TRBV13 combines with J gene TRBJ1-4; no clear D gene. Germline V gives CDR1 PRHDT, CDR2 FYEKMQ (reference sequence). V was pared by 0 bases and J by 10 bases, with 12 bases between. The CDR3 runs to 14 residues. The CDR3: CASSLGLEGGKLFC. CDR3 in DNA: TGTGCCAGCAGCTTAGGCCTGGAAGGAGGAAAACTGTTTTGT.

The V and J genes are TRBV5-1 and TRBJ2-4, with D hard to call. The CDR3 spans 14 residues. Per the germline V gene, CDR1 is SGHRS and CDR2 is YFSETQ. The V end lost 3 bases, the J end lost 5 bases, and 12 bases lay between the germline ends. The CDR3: CASSSARYENIQYF. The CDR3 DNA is TGCGCCAGCAGCTCCGCAAGGTACGAAAACATTCAGTACTTC.

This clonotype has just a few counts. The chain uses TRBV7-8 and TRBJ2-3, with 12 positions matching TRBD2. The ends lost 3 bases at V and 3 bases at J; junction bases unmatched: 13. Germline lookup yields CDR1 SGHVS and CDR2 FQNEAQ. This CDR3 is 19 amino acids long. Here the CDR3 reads CASSFNPMTSGRGTDTQYF. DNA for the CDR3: TGTGCCAGCAGCTTTAACCCGATGACTAGCGGGAGAGGGACAGATACGCAGTATTTT.

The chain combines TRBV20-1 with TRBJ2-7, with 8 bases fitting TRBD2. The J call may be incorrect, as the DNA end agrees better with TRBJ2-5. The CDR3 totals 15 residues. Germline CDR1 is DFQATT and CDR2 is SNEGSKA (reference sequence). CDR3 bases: TGCAGTGCTCAGAAAGCGGGAGAGGGGGGAGAGACCCAGTACTTC. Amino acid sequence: CSAQKAGEGGETQYF.

CDR3 protein: CSVAGPGAEAFF. The CDR3 DNA follows: TGCAGCGTGGCCGGCCCAGGGGCTGAAGCTTTCTTT. This chain joins TRBV29-1 and TRBJ1-1, with D possibly being TRBD1 (6 bases). There are 12 residues in the CDR3. Germline CDR1 and CDR2: SQVTM and ANQGSEA. Trimming removed 6 bases at V and 6 bases at J, with 14 bases between.

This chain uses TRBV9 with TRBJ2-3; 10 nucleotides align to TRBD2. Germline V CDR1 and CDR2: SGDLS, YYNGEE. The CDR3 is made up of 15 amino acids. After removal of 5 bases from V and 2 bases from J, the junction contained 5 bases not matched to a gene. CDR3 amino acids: CASRGLAGVTDTQYF. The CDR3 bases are TGTGCCAGCAGGGGGCTAGCGGGGGTCACAGATACGCAGTATTTT.

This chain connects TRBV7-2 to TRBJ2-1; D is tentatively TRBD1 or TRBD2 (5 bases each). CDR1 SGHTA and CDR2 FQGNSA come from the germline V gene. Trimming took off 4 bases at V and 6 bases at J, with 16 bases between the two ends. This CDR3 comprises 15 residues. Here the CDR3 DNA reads TGTGCCAGCAGCTGGGAGCTCTTTAGGGGCAATGAGCAGTTCTTC. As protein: CASSWELFRGNEQFF. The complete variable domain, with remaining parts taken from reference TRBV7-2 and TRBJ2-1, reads GAGVSQSPSNKVTEKGKDVELRCDPISGHTALYWYRQSLGQGLEFLIYFQGNSAPDKSGLPSDRFSAERTGGSVSTLTIQRTQQEDSAVYLCASSWELFRGNEQFFGPGTRLTVL.

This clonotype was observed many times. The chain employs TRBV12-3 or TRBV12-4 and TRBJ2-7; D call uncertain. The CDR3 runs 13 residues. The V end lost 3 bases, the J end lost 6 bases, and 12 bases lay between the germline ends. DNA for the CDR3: TGTGCCAGCAGTTTCCTCCCGAATATCGAGCAGTACTTC. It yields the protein CASSFLPNIEQYF.

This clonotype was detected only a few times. CDR3 loop: CASSLREGLNEQFF. Here the CDR3 DNA reads TGCGCCAGCAGCTTGCGGGAGGGCCTCAATGAGCAGTTCTTC. The chain joins TRBV5-1 to TRBJ2-1, with 8 bases matching TRBD2. J gave up 6 bases and V 1 base, and 3 bases lay outside the gene matches. There are 14 residues in the CDR3. CDR1 is SGHRS, CDR2 YFSETQ, per germline.

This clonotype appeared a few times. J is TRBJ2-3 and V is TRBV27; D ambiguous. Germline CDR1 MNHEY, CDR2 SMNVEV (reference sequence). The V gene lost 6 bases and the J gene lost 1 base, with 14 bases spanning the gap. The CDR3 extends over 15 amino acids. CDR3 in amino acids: CASSQAWVGTDTQYF. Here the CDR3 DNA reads TGTGCCAGCAGCCAAGCATGGGTAGGCACAGATACGCAGTATTTT.

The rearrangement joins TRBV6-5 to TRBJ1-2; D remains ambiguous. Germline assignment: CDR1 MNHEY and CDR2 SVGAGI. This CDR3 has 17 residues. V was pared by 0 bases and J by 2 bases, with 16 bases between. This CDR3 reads CASSYSRLYYLNYGYTF. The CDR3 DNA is TGTGCCAGCAGTTACTCGAGATTGTATTATCTAAACTATGGCTACACCTTC.

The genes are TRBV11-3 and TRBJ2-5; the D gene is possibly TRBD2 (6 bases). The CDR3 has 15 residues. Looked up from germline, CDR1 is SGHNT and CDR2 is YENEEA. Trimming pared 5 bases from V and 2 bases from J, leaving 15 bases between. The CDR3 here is CASSQGGVLQETQYF. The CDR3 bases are TGTGCCAGCAGCCAGGGCGGGGTCCTTCAAGAGACCCAGTACTTC.

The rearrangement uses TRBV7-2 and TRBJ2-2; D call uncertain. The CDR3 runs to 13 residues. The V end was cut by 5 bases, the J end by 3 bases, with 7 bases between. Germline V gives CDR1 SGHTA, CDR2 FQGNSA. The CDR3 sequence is CASSGAHTGELFF. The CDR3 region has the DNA TGTGCCAGCAGCGGAGCTCACACCGGGGAGCTGTTTTTT.

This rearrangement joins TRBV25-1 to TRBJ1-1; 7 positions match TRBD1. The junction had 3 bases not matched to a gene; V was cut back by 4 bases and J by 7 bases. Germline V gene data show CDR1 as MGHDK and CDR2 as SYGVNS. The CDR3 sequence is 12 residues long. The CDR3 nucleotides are TGTGCCAGCAGTGTCTACAGGGGTGAAGCTTTCTTT. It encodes CASSVYRGEAFF.

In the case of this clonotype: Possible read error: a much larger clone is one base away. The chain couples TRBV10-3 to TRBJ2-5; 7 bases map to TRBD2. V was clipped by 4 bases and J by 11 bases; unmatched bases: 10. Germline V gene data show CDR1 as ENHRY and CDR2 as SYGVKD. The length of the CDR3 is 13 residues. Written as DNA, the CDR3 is TGTGCCATCAGTGGGACTAGATACAATGAGCAGTACTTC. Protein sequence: CAISGTRYNEQYF.

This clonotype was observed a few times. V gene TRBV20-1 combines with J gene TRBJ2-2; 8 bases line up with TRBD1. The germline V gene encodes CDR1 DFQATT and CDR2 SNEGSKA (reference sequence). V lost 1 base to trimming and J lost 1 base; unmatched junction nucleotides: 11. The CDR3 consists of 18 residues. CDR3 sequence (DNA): TGCAGTGCTAGAGGGACAGGGTACCAAATGGGGAACACCGGGGAGCTGTTTTTT. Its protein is CSARGTGYQMGNTGELFF.

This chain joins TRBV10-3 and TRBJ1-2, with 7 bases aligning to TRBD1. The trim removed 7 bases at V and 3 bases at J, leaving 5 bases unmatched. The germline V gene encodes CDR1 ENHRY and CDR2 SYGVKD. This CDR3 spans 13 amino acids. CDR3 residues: CAIKTGMYYGYTF. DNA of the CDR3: TGTGCCATCAAGACAGGGATGTACTATGGCTACACCTTC.

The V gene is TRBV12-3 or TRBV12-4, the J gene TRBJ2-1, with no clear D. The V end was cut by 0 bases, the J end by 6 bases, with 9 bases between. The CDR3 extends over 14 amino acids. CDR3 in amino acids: CASSLARTTNEQFF. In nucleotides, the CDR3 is TGTGCCAGCAGTTTAGCGCGCACAACCAATGAGCAGTTCTTC.

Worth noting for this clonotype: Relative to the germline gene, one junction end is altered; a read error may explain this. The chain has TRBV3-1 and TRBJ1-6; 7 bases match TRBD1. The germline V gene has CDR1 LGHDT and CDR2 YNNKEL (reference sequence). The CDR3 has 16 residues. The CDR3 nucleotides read TGTGCCAGCAGCCGACACGGGACAGTCCTGAATTCACCCCCCCACTTT. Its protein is CASSRHGTVLNSPPHF.

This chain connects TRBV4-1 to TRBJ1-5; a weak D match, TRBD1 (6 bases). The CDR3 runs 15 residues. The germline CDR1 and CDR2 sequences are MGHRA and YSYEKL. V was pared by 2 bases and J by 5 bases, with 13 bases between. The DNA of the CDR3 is TGCGCCAGCAGCCAACCCGGGACATCTTATCAGCCCCAGCATTTT. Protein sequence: CASSQPGTSYQPQHF.

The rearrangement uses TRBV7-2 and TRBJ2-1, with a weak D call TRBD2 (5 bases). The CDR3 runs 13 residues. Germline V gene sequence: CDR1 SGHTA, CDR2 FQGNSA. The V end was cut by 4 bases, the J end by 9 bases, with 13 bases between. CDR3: CASSSPLVGEQFF. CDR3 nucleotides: TGTGCCAGCAGCTCGCCACTAGTGGGTGAGCAGTTCTTC.

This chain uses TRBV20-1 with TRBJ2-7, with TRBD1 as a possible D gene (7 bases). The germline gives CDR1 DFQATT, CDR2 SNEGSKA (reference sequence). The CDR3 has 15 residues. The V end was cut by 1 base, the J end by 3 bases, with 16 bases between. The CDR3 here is CSARGGGTDFYEQYF. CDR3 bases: TGCAGTGCTAGAGGAGGGGGGACAGATTTCTACGAGCAGTACTTC.

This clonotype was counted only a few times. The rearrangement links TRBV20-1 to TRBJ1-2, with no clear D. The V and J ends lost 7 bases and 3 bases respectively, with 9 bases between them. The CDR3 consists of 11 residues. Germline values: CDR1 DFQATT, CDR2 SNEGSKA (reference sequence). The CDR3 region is CSGSGDYGYTF. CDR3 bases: TGCAGTGGAAGTGGGGACTATGGCTACACCTTC.

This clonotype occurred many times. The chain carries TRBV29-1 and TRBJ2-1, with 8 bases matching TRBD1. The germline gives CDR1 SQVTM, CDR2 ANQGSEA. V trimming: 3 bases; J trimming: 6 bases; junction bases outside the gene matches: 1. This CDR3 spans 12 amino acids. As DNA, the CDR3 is TGCAGCGTTGACAGGGGGCGCAATGAGCAGTTCTTC. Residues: CSVDRGRNEQFF.

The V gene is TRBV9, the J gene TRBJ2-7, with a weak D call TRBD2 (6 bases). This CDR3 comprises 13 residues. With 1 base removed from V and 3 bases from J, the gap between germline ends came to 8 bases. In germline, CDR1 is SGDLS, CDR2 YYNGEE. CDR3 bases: TGTGCCAGCAGCGTATATAGCGGCTACGAGCAGTACTTC. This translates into CASSVYSGYEQYF.

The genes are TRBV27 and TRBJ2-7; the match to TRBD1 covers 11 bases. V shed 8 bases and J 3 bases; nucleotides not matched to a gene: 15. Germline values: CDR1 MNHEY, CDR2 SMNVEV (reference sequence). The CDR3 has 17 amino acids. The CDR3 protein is CASRPGQGVQEFYEQYF. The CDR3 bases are TGTGCCAGCCGACCGGGACAGGGGGTTCAGGAGTTCTACGAGCAGTACTTC.

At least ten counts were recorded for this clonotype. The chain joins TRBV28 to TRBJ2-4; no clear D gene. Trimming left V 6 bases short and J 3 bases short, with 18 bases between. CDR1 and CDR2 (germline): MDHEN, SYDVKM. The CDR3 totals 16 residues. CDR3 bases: TGTGCCAGCAGCCACCCGGACCGTTACGACAAAAACATTCAGTACTTC. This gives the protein CASSHPDRYDKNIQYF.

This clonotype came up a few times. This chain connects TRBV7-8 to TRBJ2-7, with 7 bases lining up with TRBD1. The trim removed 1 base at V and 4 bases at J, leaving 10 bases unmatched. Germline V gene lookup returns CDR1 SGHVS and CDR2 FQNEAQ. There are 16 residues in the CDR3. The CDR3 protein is CASSLGLSGGRYEQYF. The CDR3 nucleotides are TGTGCCAGCAGCTTAGGTCTGTCAGGGGGTAGGTACGAGCAGTACTTC.